The rows below give T cell receptor beta chains drawn from one sample of a study of tissue T cells after allogeneic stem cell transplantation. Only in-frame clones appear in the TCRdb table, and some are missing; sequencing was by immunoSEQ multiplex PCR. The sample shows around 2,700 clones, 72% of them seen only once. The source was colon tissue, collected at autopsy. The source of these receptors is an older male patient with steroid-refractory graft-versus-host disease after an allogeneic stem cell transplant. A share of the T cells may be of graft donor origin. CDR3s include the opening cysteine and the closing phenylalanine or tryptophan. A D gene is named only where the DNA matches it firmly. Clone size is shown for a subset of rows, as once, few, many or a class of expanded clone.

clone_size	v_call	d_call	j_call	cdr3_aa	cdr3_nt
NA	TRBV7-9	NA	TRBJ2-7	CASSSGGGVIMNSVYEQYF	TGTGCCAGCAGCTCCGGCGGGGGCGTAATAATGAATTCCGTCTACGAGCAGTACTTC
NA	TRBV11-1	NA	TRBJ2-3	CASSSGEPGDTQYF	TGTGCCAGCAGCTCCGGGGAGCCCGGAGATACGCAGTATTTT
few	TRBV11-2	NA	TRBJ1-1	CASSPRSRTEAFF	TGTGCCAGCAGTCCGAGGTCGAGGACTGAAGCTTTCTTT
few	TRBV5-1	NA	TRBJ1-6	CASSWTVRNSPLHF	TGCGCCAGCAGCTGGACGGTGAGAAATTCACCCCTCCACTTT
NA	TRBV30	NA	TRBJ1-5	CAWSPGGSPDQPQHF	TGTGCCTGGAGTCCGGGGGGATCCCCGGACCAGCCCCAGCATTTT
NA	TRBV9	NA	TRBJ2-6	CASSVSRAGANVLTF	TGTGCCAGCAGCGTATCCAGGGCTGGGGCCAACGTCCTGACTTTC
few	TRBV6-5	NA	TRBJ1-2	CASSRGDVGNYGYTF	TGTGCCAGCAGTCGCGGGGACGTTGGGAACTATGGCTACACCTTC
once	TRBV24-1	TRBD2	TRBJ2-1	CATSTSWDYGGNEQFF	TGTGCCACCAGCACAAGCTGGGACTATGGAGGCAATGAGCAGTTCTTC
NA	TRBV30	NA	TRBJ1-5	CAWSSGGPQGQPQHF	TGTGCCTGGAGTTCCGGCGGGCCTCAAGGCCAGCCCCAGCATTTT
NA	TRBV11-2	NA	TRBJ1-1	CASSLTNRRDTEAFF	TGTGCCAGCAGCTTAACAAACAGGCGCGACACTGAAGCTTTCTTT
NA	TRBV2	NA	TRBJ1-1	CASQKEAGMNTEAFF	TGTGCCAGCCAAAAGGAGGCAGGGATGAACACTGAAGCTTTCTTT
NA	TRBV19	TRBD1	TRBJ1-6	CASAGQSLLQDNSPLHF	TGTGCCAGCGCGGGACAGAGTCTTTTACAAGATAATTCACCCCTCCACTTT
NA	TRBV27	NA	TRBJ1-5	CASSSRGIGPFQPQHF	TGTGCCAGCAGTTCGCGAGGTATCGGGCCCTTTCAGCCCCAGCATTTT
NA	TRBV4-2	NA	TRBJ2-3	CASSYTGTSSTDTQYF	TGTGCCAGCAGCTACACAGGGACTTCTAGCACAGATACGCAGTATTTT
NA	TRBV14	NA	TRBJ2-2	CASGQFTGELFF	TGTGCCAGCGGACAGTTCACCGGGGAGCTGTTTTTT
NA	TRBV19	NA	TRBJ1-5	CASSNPGDNQPQHF	TGTGCCAGCAGTAATCCTGGGGACAATCAGCCCCAGCATTTT
NA	TRBV7-2	NA	TRBJ2-7	CASSTDLEQYF	TGTGCCAGCAGCACAGACCTCGAGCAGTACTTC
NA	TRBV5-1	TRBD1	TRBJ1-4	CASSLTGAGLTNEKLFF	TGCGCCAGCAGCTTGACAGGGGCGGGTTTAACTAATGAAAAACTGTTTTTT
NA	TRBV5-1	TRBD1	TRBJ1-2	CASSGDSTQWDGYTF	TGCGCCAGCAGCGGGGACAGTACTCAATGGGATGGCTACACCTTC
NA	TRBV19	TRBD1	TRBJ1-1	CASSPGQEPAEAFF	TGTGCCAGTAGTCCGGGACAGGAGCCCGCTGAAGCTTTCTTT
NA	TRBV29-1	TRBD1	TRBJ1-4	CSVLLMTGYEKLFF	TGCAGCGTGCTGCTAATGACAGGGTATGAAAAACTGTTTTTT
NA	TRBV10-1	TRBD1	TRBJ2-7	CASSGFLGTGVPYEQYF	TGCGCCAGCAGTGGATTTCTAGGGACAGGGGTGCCCTACGAGCAGTACTTC
NA	TRBV6-5	NA	TRBJ1-1	CASSYRVLNTEAFF	TGTGCCAGCAGTTACCGGGTTCTTAACACTGAAGCTTTCTTT
NA	TRBV19	TRBD1	TRBJ2-7	CASSGIRTGQYEQYF	TGTGCCAGTAGTGGGATCCGGACAGGACAATACGAGCAGTACTTC
NA	TRBV10-3	NA	TRBJ2-7	CAISAVRGEQYF	TGTGCCATCAGTGCCGTACGGGGCGAGCAGTACTTC
NA	TRBV2	TRBD1	TRBJ1-3	CASSGGQVGGNTIYF	TGTGCCAGCAGTGGGGGACAGGTTGGGGGAAACACCATATATTTT